This T cell receptor (beta chain) derives from a study of control samples from healthy donors and cancer patients. Profiling relied on immunoSEQ multiplex PCR, and the TCRdb table lists in-frame clones only, not all of them. The sample consists of about 92,000 clones, more than 75% of them appearing once. This CDR3 comprises 12 residues. Trimming removed 4 bases from V and 6 bases from J, with 6 bases in between. In germline, CDR1 is LGHDT, CDR2 YNNKEL (reference sequence). This chain links TRBV3-1 (or the pseudogene TRBV3-2) with TRBJ2-2; D unresolved. The sample taken for sequencing was blood. The clonotype was recovered from a woman aged 60 to 75 in good health. For the CDR3, the DNA is TGTGCCAGCAGCCCCCGTCCCGGGGAGCTGTTTTTT. Protein sequence: CASSPRPGELFF.